These T cell receptor beta chains were read from a single sample in a study of CD8 T cells in ankylosing spondylitis. TCRdb independently ran MiXCR on the 5' RACE reads; one entry per CDR3 protein. The sample contains fewer than 400,000 distinct CDR3 sequences, roughly 14% of which appear only once. The specimen sequenced was blood, either unsorted or a sorted T cell fraction (not recorded which). Receptors were obtained from a male donor with ankylosing spondylitis or in good health (not recorded which). Both conserved end residues are part of each CDR3. Each record gives: J gene, V gene, D gene, clone size, CDR3 DNA, CDR3 protein. D genes are given only for firm matches. Size is stated for part of the rows, as once, few or many counts, or as a class when the clone is expanded.

>TRBJ2-5|TRBV7-2|NA|few
TGTGCCAGCACCCAGAGTGTTTTTGTCGCAGAGACCCAGTACTTC
CASTQSVFVAETQYF
>TRBJ2-5|TRBV7-2|TRBD2|NA
TGTGCCAGCAGCTTAGCCGGGACTAGCGGGCAAGAGACCCAGTACTTC
CASSLAGTSGQETQYF
>TRBJ2-7|TRBV5-1|NA|few
TGCGCCAGCAGCTTGAGGCCAGGGGGGGTCTACGAGCAGTACTTC
CASSLRPGGVYEQYF
>TRBJ2-3|TRBV12-3/TRBV12-4|NA|few
TGTGCCAGCCGGGGGGCGGGAAGCACAGATACGCAGTATTTT
CASRGAGSTDTQYF
>TRBJ2-7|TRBV7-2|TRBD2|few
TGTGCCAGCAGCTTAGGCAATAGCGGGTTCTACGAGCAGTACTTC
CASSLGNSGFYEQYF
>TRBJ2-5|TRBV5-1|NA|NA
TGCGCCAGCAGCTTGGAAGGGCGGGGCCTTCAAGAGACCCAGTACTTC
CASSLEGRGLQETQYF
>TRBJ1-1|TRBV21-1|NA|few
TGTGCCACCTCGGGACAGGATAACACTGAAGCTTTCTTT
CATSGQDNTEAFF
>TRBJ2-1|TRBV12-3/TRBV12-4|TRBD2|few
TGTGCCAGCAGTTTTACCCCACTAGCGGGGGTAAGCTCCTACAATGAGCAGTTCTTC
CASSFTPLAGVSSYNEQFF
>TRBJ1-1|TRBV20-1|NA|NA
TGCAGTGTCTCAAGGAACACTGAAGCTTTCTTT
CSVSRNTEAFF
>TRBJ2-3|TRBV12-3/TRBV12-4|TRBD1|NA
TGTGCCACCAGGGCTTTGACAGGGGGCGAATCAGATACGCAGTATTTT
CATRALTGGESDTQYF
>TRBJ2-1|TRBV29-1|TRBD2|NA
TGCAGCGTTGCGACGCGGGAGTCCGGTGAGCAGTTCTTC
CSVATRESGEQFF
>TRBJ2-3|TRBV6-1|NA|NA
TGTGCCAGCAGAAGGTCACTTAGCACAGATACGCAGTATTTT
CASRRSLSTDTQYF
>TRBJ2-5|TRBV3-1|NA|NA
TGTGCCAGCAGCCTTGAGAAGACCCAGTACTTC
CASSLEKTQYF
>TRBJ2-3|TRBV18|NA|few
TGTGCCAGCTCACCATCCGCGGGATTGAGCACAGATACGCAGTATTTT
CASSPSAGLSTDTQYF
>TRBJ1-1|TRBV6-5|NA|NA
TGTGCCAGCAGTTATCGGGGGCGGCCTGAAGCTTTCTTT
CASSYRGRPEAFF
>TRBJ2-2|TRBV7-2|NA|NA
TGTGCCAGCAGCTCCCCCCGACAGTACACCGGGGAGCTGTTTTTT
CASSSPRQYTGELFF
>TRBJ1-2|TRBV6-5|NA|NA
TGTGCCAGCAGTTACTCGATGGCAGGGTATGGCTACACCTTC
CASSYSMAGYGYTF
>TRBJ2-3|TRBV29-1|NA|NA
TGCAGCGTTGGGATAAGTCCAGATACGCAGTATTTT
CSVGISPDTQYF
>TRBJ1-1|TRBV3-1|NA|few
TGTGCCAGCAGCTTGGTGGATGATGGCACTGAAGCTTTCTTT
CASSLVDDGTEAFF
>TRBJ2-1|TRBV20-1|TRBD2|NA
TGCTGTGCCCCCGCGTGGAGCGGGAGGGACCGGAGGGATGAGCAGTTCTTC
CCAPAWSGRDRRDEQFF
>TRBJ2-7|TRBV4-1|NA|few
TGCGCCAGCAGCCAAGTCAAATCCCACTACGAGCAGTACTTC
CASSQVKSHYEQYF
>TRBJ2-2|TRBV15|TRBD2|NA
TGTGCCACCAGCAGCCTGACTAGCGGAGTGGGCGGGGAGCTGTTTTTT
CATSSLTSGVGGELFF
>TRBJ2-3|TRBV29-1|TRBD2|few
TGCAGCGTTGCCGCGGCGGGAGGAGTAACAGATACGCAGTATTTT
CSVAAAGGVTDTQYF
>TRBJ1-3|TRBV5-1|NA|NA
TGCGCCAGCAGCTTGGCCGCGGTTAGCTCTGGAAACACCATATATTTT
CASSLAAVSSGNTIYF
>TRBJ2-7|TRBV3-1|TRBD1|NA
TGTGCCAGCAGCTTACGACAGGGGACAAACTCCTACGAGCAGTACTTC
CASSLRQGTNSYEQYF
>TRBJ2-1|TRBV20-1|NA|few
TGCAGTCACTCTACTATGCGCAATGAGCAGTTCTTC
CSHSTMRNEQFF
>TRBJ2-2|TRBV5-1|NA|few
TGCGCCAGCAGCTGGGACGGAGACACCGGGGAGCTGTTTTTT
CASSWDGDTGELFF
>TRBJ2-5|TRBV3-1|TRBD2|NA
TGTGCCAGCAGCCCGGGGGGACTTAAAGAGACCCAGTACTTC
CASSPGGLKETQYF
>TRBJ2-4|TRBV5-1|NA|few
TGCGCCAGCAGCTTAGGGAGCGGACCTCTTAAGTTTTCCAAAAACATTCAGTACTTC
CASSLGSGPLKFSKNIQYF
>TRBJ2-1|TRBV20-1|NA|few
TGCAGTGCTGTCCCCCCGGCGGTCTACAATGAGCAGTTCTTC
CSAVPPAVYNEQFF
>TRBJ2-7|TRBV5-1|TRBD1|many
TGCGCCAGCAGCCTCGCTACAGGGGCCTACGAGCAGTACTTC
CASSLATGAYEQYF
>TRBJ2-3|TRBV29-1|TRBD2|few
TGCAGCGTGGAGACTAGCGGTCGCACAGATACGCAGTATTTT
CSVETSGRTDTQYF